This is a list of T cell receptor beta chains from one sample in a study of beta chain features in type 1 diabetes. Profiling relied on immunoSEQ multiplex PCR, and the TCRdb table lists in-frame clones only, not all of them. This sample has 300,000 to 400,000 clones, with 9.5% to 10% found just once. Sequenced: central memory CD4+ T cells from blood. The source of these receptors is a young man with type 1 diabetes. Both conserved end residues are part of each CDR3. A D gene is named only where the DNA matches it firmly. Clone size is given for some rows only: seen once, a few or many times, or a class if the clone is expanded.

NA,TRBV5-1,few,TRBJ2-5,CASSLGDIETQYF,TGCGCCAGCAGCTTGGGGGACATCGAGACCCAGTACTTC
NA,TRBV11-2,few,TRBJ2-3,CASSSDYTDTQYF,TGTGCCAGCAGTTCGGACTACACAGATACGCAGTATTTT
NA,TRBV28,NA,TRBJ2-7,CASSLSTVYNKTYEQYF,TGTGCCAGCAGTTTGTCGACAGTCTATAACAAAACCTACGAGCAGTACTTC
NA,TRBV5-1,NA,TRBJ1-1,CASSADRGTLNGGTEAFF,TGCGCCAGCAGCGCGGATCGCGGGACTCTTAATGGGGGAACTGAAGCTTTCTTT
NA,TRBV13,NA,TRBJ2-5,CASSGNRDDQETQYF,TGTGCCAGCAGCGGAAACCGGGACGATCAAGAGACCCAGTACTTC
NA,TRBV18,NA,TRBJ2-7,CASSPPADRYEQYF,TGTGCCAGCTCACCACCCGCGGACCGGTACGAGCAGTACTTC
NA,TRBV27,NA,TRBJ2-1,CASSKVNEQFF,TGTGCCAGCAGTAAGGTCAATGAGCAGTTCTTC
NA,TRBV4-3,NA,TRBJ2-3,CASSQDTMADTQYF,TGCGCCAGCAGCCAGGATACGATGGCAGATACGCAGTATTTT
TRBD1,TRBV18,few,TRBJ2-5,CASSPGQGFETQYF,TGTGCCAGCTCACCGGGACAGGGCTTTGAGACCCAGTACTTC
NA,TRBV4-2,NA,TRBJ1-1,CASSQPGQGNTEAFF,TGTGCCAGCAGCCAGCCCGGGCAGGGCAACACTGAAGCTTTCTTT
TRBD1,TRBV15,few,TRBJ1-1,CATSPGGADTEAFF,TGTGCCACAAGTCCAGGGGGCGCGGACACTGAAGCTTTCTTT